This T cell receptor beta chain was identified in a study of blood T cell repertoires in COVID-19. Background on the study: Both acute and convalescent COVID-19 samples were obtained from the United States, Italy and Spain.

Under the authors' procedure: For nucleated cells, counts were estimated from reference gene primer amplification. The protocol was immunoSEQ multiplex PCR, while the TCRdb copy is restricted to in-frame clones and leaves out a portion. The V and J calls and the clone size are those of that table, but D and trimming were determined from the DNA. Of about 250,000 clones listed, 85% to 90% are singletons. Deletions cut 6 bases from V and 1 base from J, with 9 bases between. The germline gives CDR1 SEHNR, CDR2 FQNEAQ (reference sequence). The CDR3 length is 13 residues. Participants were placed into cohorts based on the clinical history they reported. Cohort 3 recovered donors had two negative PCRs, clearance, or symptom resolution.

The sample taken for sequencing was PBMCs or T cells enriched from blood (not recorded which). The TCR sequence derives from a man aged 35-49 years who had recovered from COVID-19. The chain links TRBV7-9 to TRBJ1-1; D not resolved. CDR3 bases: TGTGCCAGCAGTCGACACGGGAACACTGAAGCTTTCTTT. Protein sequence: CASSRHGNTEAFF.